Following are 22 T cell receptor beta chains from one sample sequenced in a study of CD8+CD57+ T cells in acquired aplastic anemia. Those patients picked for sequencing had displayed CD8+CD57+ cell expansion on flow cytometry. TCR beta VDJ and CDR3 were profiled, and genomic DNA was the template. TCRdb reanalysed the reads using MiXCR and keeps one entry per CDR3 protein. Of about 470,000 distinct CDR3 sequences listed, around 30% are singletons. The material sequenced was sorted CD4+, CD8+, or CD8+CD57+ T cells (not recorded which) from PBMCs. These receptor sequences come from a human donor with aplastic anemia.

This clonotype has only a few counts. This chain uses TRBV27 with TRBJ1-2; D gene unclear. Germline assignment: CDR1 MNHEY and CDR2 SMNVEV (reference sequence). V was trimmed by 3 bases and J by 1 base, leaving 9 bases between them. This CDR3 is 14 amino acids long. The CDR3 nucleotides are TGTGCCAGCAGTTTGGCGGTGGGTAACTATGGCTACACCTTC. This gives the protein CASSLAVGNYGYTF.

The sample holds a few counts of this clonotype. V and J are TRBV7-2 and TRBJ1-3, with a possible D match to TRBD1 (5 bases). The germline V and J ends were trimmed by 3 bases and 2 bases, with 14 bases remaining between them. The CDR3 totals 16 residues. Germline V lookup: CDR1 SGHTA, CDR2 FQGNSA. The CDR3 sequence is CASSFISGTTGNTIYF. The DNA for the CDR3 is TGTGCCAGCAGCTTTATCTCCGGGACGACTGGAAACACCATATATTTT.

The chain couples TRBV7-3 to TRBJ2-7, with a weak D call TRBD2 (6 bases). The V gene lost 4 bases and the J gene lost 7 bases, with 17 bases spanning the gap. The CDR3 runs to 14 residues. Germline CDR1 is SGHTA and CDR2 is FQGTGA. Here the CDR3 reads CASSSRVQAGEQYF. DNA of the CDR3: TGTGCCAGCAGCTCTCGGGTACAGGCGGGGGAGCAGTACTTC.

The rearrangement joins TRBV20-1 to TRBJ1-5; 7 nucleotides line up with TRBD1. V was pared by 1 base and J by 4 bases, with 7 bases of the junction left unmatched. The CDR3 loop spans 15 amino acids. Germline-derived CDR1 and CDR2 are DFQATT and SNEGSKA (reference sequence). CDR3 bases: TGCAGTGCTAGAGTCCAGAGGGGGCAGAATCAGCCCCAGCATTTT. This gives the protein CSARVQRGQNQPQHF.

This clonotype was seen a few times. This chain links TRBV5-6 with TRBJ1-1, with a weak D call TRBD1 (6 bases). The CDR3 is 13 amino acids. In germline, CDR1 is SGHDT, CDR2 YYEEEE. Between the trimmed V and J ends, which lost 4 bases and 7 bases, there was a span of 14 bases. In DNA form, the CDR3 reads TGTGCCAGCAGCCTACTGGGGGCGGGTGAAGCTTTCTTT. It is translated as CASSLLGAGEAFF.

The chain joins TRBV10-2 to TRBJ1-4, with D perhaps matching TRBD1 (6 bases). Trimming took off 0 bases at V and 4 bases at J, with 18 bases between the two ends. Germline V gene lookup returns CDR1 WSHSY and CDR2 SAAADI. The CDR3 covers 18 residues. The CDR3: CASSESLGGAGNNEKLFF. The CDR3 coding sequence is TGCGCCAGCAGTGAGTCGTTGGGGGGGGCCGGTAATAATGAAAAACTGTTTTTT.

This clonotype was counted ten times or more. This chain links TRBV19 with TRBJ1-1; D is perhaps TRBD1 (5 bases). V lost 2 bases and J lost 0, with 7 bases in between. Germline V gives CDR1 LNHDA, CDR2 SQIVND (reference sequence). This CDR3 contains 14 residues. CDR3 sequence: CASSITGVNTEAFF. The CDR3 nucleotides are TGTGCCAGTAGTATAACAGGAGTGAACACTGAAGCTTTCTTT.

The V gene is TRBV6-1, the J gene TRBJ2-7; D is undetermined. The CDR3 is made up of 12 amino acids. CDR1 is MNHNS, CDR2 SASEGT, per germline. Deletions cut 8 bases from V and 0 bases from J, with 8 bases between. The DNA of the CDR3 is TGTGCCAGCCGCCCGTCCTCCTACGAGCAGTACTTC. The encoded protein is CASRPSSYEQYF.

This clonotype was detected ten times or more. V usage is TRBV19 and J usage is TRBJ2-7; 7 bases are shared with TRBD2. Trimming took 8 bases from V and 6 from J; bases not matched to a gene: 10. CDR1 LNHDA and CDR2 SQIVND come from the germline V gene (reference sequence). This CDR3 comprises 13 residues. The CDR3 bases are TGTGCCAGTCGGTGGCCAACGGGGGGCGAGCAGTACTTC. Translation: CASRWPTGGEQYF.

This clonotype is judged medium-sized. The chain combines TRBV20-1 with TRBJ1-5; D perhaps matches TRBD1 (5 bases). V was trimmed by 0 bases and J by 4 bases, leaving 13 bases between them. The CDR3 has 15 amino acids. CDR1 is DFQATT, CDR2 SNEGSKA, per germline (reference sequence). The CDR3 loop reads CSARETGTANQPQHF. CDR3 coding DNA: TGCAGTGCTAGAGAAACCGGGACGGCTAATCAGCCCCAGCATTTT.

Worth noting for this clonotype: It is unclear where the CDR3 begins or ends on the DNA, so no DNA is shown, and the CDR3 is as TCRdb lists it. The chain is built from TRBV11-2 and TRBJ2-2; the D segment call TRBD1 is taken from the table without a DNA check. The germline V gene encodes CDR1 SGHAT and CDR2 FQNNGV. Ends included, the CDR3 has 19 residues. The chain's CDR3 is CASSKFWRGTGGDTGELFF.

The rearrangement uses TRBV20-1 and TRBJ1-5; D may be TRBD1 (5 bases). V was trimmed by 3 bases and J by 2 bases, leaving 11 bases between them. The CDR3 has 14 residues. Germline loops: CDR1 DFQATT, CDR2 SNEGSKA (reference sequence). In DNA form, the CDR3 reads TGCAGTGCTAGCCAGGGCCGGGGCAATCAGCCCCAGCATTTT. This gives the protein CSASQGRGNQPQHF.

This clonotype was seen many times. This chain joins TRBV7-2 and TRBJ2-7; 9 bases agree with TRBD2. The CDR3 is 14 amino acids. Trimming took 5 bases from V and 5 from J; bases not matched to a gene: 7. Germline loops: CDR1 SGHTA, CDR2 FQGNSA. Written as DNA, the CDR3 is TGTGCCAGCAGCCTAATAGCGGGAGTCAACGAGCAGTACTTC. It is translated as CASSLIAGVNEQYF.

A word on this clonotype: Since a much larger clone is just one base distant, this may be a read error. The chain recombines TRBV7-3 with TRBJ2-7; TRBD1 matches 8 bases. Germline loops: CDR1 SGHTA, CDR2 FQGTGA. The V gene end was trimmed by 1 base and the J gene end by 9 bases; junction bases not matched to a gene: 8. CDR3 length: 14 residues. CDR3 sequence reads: CASSLIGTGEVQYF. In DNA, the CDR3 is TGTGCCAGCAGCTTAATAGGGACAGGAGAAGTGCAGTACTTC.

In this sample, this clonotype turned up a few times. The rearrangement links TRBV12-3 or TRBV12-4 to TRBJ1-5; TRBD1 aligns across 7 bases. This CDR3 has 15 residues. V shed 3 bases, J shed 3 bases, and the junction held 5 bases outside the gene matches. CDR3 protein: CASSLGQNFNQPQHF. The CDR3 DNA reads TGTGCCAGCAGTTTGGGACAGAACTTCAATCAGCCCCAGCATTTT.

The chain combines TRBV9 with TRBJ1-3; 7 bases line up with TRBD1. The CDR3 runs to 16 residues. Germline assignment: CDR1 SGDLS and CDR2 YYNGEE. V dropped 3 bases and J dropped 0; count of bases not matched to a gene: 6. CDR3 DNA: TGTGCCAGCAGCGATTACGCAGGGGGCTCTGGAAACACCATATATTTT. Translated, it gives CASSDYAGGSGNTIYF.

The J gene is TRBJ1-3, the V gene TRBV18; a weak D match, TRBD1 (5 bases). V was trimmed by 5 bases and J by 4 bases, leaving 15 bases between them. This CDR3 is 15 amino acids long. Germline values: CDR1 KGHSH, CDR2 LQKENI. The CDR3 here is CASSGTGTPGNTIYF. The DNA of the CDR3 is TGTGCCAGCTCAGGTACAGGTACTCCAGGAAACACCATATATTTT.

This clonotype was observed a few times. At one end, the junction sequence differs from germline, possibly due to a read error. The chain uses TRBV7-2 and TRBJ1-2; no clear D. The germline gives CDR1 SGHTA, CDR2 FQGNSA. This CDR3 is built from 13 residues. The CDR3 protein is CASSPSPNYGYAF. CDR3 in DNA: TGTGCCAGCAGCCCAAGTCCAAACTATGGCTACGCCTTC.

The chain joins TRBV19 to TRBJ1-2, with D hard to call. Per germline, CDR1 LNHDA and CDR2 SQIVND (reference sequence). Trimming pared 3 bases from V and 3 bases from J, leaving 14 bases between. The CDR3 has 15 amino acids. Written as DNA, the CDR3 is TGTGCCAGTAGTATTCGACACATCCAGGACTATGGCTACACCTTC. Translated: CASSIRHIQDYGYTF.

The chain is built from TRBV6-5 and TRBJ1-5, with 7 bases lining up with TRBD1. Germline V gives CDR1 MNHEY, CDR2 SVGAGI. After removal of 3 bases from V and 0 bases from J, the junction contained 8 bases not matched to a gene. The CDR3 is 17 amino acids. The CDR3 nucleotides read TGTGCCAGCAGTTATAGTCAGGGGGGGTATAGCAATCAGCCCCAGCATTTT. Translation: CASSYSQGGYSNQPQHF.

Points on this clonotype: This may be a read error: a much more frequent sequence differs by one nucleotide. This CDR3 is CASRVATGANTGELFF. The CDR3 DNA sequence: TGTGCCAGCCGCGTAGCCACAGGGGCCAACACCGGGGAGCTGTTTTTT. V usage is TRBV9 and J usage is TRBJ2-2; 7 bases match TRBD1. Germline V gene lookup returns CDR1 SGDLS and CDR2 YYNGEE. The CDR3 has 16 residues.

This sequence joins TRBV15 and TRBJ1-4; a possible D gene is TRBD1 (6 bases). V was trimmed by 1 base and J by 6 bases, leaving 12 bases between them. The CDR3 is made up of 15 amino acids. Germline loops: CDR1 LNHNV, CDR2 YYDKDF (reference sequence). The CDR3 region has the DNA TGTGCCACCAGCAGAGCCGTACAGGGAGATGAAAAACTGTTTTTT. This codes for CATSRAVQGDEKLFF.